This entry features one T cell receptor beta chain sequence. The donors were in the approximately 130-subject validation cohort, distinct from the approximately 700-subject first cohort. This specimen comes from a study of cytomegalovirus exposure and HLA in healthy donors. Libraries were prepared by immunoSEQ multiplex PCR; TCRdb keeps only in-frame clonotypes and omits some of them. In the table there are around 63,000 clones, 90% to 97% of which are singletons. The source material was PBMCs. This sequence was found in a woman under 30 in good health and CMV-seronegative.

CDR3 region: CASSVGSYTEAFF. CDR3 sequence (DNA): TGTGCCAGCAGCGTAGGTAGCTACACTGAAGCTTTCTTT. The chain recombines TRBV9 with TRBJ1-1; D is undetermined. The V end was cut by 0 bases, the J end by 3 bases, with 6 bases between. This CDR3 has 13 residues. Germline CDR1 SGDLS, CDR2 YYNGEE.